This T cell receptor (beta chain) is drawn from a study of cytomegalovirus exposure and HLA in healthy donors. Use of 60 Vbeta and 13 Jbeta primers characterized the PCR. This table comes from immunoSEQ multiplex PCR, and its TCRdb copy is limited to in-frame clones, with some not included. The sample records about 160,000 clones, less than 90% being singletons. Remarks on this clone: Other DNA sequences in this specimen translate into the identical CDR3.

The V segment lost 3 bases and the J segment 6 bases; nucleotides outside the gene matches: 1. This CDR3 is built from 13 residues. CDR1 is KGHSH, CDR2 LQKENI, per germline. This chain uses TRBV18 with TRBJ1-2, with TRBD1 matching 10 bases. Sequencing was done on a sample of PBMCs. This sequence was found in a man aged 50 to 59 in good health and CMV-seropositive. CDR3 in amino acids: CASSPGQGNGYTF. The CDR3 nucleotides are TGTGCCAGCTCACCGGGACAGGGGAATGGCTACACCTTC.